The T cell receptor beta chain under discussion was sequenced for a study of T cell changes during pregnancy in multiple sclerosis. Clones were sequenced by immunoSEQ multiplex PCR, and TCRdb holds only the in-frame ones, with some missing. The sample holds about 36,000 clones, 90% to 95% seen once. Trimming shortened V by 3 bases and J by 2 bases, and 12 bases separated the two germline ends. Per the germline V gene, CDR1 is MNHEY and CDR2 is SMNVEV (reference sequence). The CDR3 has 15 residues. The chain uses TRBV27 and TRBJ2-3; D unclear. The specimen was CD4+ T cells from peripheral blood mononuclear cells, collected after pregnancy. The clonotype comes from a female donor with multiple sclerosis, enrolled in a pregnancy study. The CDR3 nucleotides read TGTGCCAGCAGTTTCCAAAGGAGCCCCACAGATACGCAGTATTTT. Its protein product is CASSFQRSPTDTQYF.